Listed below are T cell receptor beta chains from one sample, sequenced in a study of sequential checkpoint blockade in melanoma. Sequencing used immunoSEQ multiplex PCR; TCRdb keeps in-frame clones, though not all of them. The sample consists of under 7,000 clones, around 59% of them appearing once. The sample was CD8+ T cells sorted from blood (inferred from file names), taken from a patient given nivolumab and ipilimumab in sequence. Receptors originate from a human donor with melanoma. Both conserved end residues are part of each CDR3. The D gene is left open where the match is weak. Not all rows give a size; the values are once, few, many and, for expanded clones, a class.

-,TRBV9,-,TRBJ1-4,TGTGCCAGCAGCGTAGAAGGGGGAGAAAAACTGTTTTTT,CASSVEGGEKLFF
medium-sized,TRBV19,TRBD1,TRBJ1-1,TGTGCCAGTAGTACCCCGGGACAGACCCTTGAAGCTTTCTTT,CASSTPGQTLEAFF
once,TRBV27,TRBD1,TRBJ2-5,TGTGCCAGCGGCTCGACAGGGTTGGGGAAAGAGACCCAGTACTTC,CASGSTGLGKETQYF
-,TRBV29-1,TRBD1,TRBJ1-2,TGCAGCGTTGCGGACAGGGGTGGCTATGGCTACACCTTC,CSVADRGGYGYTF
few,TRBV4-1,-,TRBJ2-1,TGCGCCAGCAGCCAAGAGCTTCGGGTGGCTTTAACGAATGAGCAGTTCTTC,CASSQELRVALTNEQFF
-,TRBV27,TRBD2,TRBJ2-1,TGTGCCAGCAGTCCGGGTGGTAGCGGGAGACACTATGAGCAGTTCTTC,CASSPGGSGRHYEQFF
-,TRBV7-9,-,TRBJ1-4,TGTGCCAGCAGCTTAGTCCCGTCGGCTAATGAAAAACTGTTTTTT,CASSLVPSANEKLFF
-,TRBV13,TRBD2,TRBJ2-1,TGTGCCAGCAGCTGGGCGTTGGCGGGAGTAGGAAAGTTCTACAATGAGCAGTTCTTC,CASSWALAGVGKFYNEQFF
-,TRBV9,TRBD1,TRBJ2-7,TGTGCCAGCAGTAAAGGGGGGACAGGGTCCTACGAGCAGTACTTC,CASSKGGTGSYEQYF
few,TRBV7-9,-,TRBJ2-7,TGTGCCAGCAGCTTAATGGGACAACCGTACGAGCAGTACTTC,CASSLMGQPYEQYF
few,TRBV2,-,TRBJ2-2,TGTGCCAGCGAGGAGGGGTCGAACACCGGGGAGCTGTTTTTT,CASEEGSNTGELFF
few,TRBV13,TRBD1,TRBJ1-1,TGTGCCAGCAGCTTGGTCCGGACAGGGGGCGGTAACACTGAAGCTTTCTTT,CASSLVRTGGGNTEAFF
-,TRBV5-1,TRBD2,TRBJ2-1,TGCGCCAGCAGCTTGGCCGGCGGGAGAGGGTACAATGAGCAGTTCTTC,CASSLAGGRGYNEQFF
-,TRBV7-6,TRBD1,TRBJ2-7,TGTGCCAGCAGCCCGAGACAGGGCTACGAGCAGTACTTC,CASSPRQGYEQYF
once,TRBV2,TRBD1,TRBJ2-2,TGTGCCAGCAGTGAACCGGGGGACAGGGGGACCGGGGAGCTGTTTTTT,CASSEPGDRGTGELFF
-,TRBV27,-,TRBJ1-4,TGTGCCAGCAGTGCAGGGTTTCGGGCTAATGAAAAACTGTTTTTT,CASSAGFRANEKLFF
-,TRBV5-4,TRBD2,TRBJ2-3,TGTGCCAGCAGCTCTCTAGCGGGAGTAGGCACAGATACGCAGTATTTT,CASSSLAGVGTDTQYF
-,TRBV4-3,TRBD1,TRBJ1-1,TGCGCCAGCAGCCAAGATCCCAGACAGGGCGAGGGGGCTTTCTTT,CASSQDPRQGEGAFF
-,TRBV10-1,-,TRBJ1-2,TGCGCCAGCAGTGAGTCTGAGTATGGCTACACCTTC,CASSESEYGYTF
-,TRBV6-5,-,TRBJ2-1,TGTGCCAGCAGCTCAGGGTTTAGCTCCTACAATGAGCAGTTCTTC,CASSSGFSSYNEQFF
-,TRBV27,TRBD2,TRBJ2-5,TGTGCCAGCAGTTGGACTAGCGGGAGAACGGAGACCCAGTACTTC,CASSWTSGRTETQYF
once,TRBV6-5,TRBD2,TRBJ2-7,TGTGCCAGCAGTTACGGATTAGCGGGGAGCTCCTACGAGCAGTACTTC,CASSYGLAGSSYEQYF
few,TRBV5-1,-,TRBJ2-5,TGCGCCAGCAGCTTGGAGAGGGGGATCCAAGAGACCCAGTACTTC,CASSLERGIQETQYF
few,TRBV18,-,TRBJ1-2,TGTGCCAGCAGTACAACGGGTTCCTCTCCCTATGGCTACACCTTC,CASSTTGSSPYGYTF